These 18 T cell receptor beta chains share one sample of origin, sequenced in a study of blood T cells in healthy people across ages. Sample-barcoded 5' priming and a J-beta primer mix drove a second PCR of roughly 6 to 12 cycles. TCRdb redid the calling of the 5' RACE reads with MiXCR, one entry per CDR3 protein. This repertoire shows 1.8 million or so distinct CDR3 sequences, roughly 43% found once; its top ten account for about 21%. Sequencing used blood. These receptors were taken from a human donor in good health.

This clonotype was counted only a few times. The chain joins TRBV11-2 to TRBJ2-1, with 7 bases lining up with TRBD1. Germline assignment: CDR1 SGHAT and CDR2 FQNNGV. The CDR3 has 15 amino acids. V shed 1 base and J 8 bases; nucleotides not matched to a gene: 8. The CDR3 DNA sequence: TGTGCCAGCAGCTTAGTGGGGGACAGAAAGGATGAGCAGTTCTTC. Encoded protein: CASSLVGDRKDEQFF.

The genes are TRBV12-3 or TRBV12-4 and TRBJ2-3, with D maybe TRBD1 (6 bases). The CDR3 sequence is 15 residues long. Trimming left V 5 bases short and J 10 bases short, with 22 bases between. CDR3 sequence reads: CASSPLTGLVNAQYF. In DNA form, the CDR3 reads TGTGCCAGCAGTCCTCTAACAGGGTTGGTGAATGCGCAGTATTTT.

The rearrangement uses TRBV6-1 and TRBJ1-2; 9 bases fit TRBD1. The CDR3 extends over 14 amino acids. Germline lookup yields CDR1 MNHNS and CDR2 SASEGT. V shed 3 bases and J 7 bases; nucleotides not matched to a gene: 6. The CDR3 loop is CASSDFGTGFGYTF. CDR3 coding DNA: TGTGCCAGCAGTGACTTCGGGACAGGGTTTGGCTACACCTTC.

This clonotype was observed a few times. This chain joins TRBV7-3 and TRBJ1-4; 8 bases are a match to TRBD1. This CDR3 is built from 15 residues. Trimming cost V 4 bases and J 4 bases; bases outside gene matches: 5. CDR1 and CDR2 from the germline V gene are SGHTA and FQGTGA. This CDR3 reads CASSCRDRFNEKLFF. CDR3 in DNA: TGTGCCAGCAGCTGCAGGGACAGGTTTAATGAAAAACTGTTTTTT.

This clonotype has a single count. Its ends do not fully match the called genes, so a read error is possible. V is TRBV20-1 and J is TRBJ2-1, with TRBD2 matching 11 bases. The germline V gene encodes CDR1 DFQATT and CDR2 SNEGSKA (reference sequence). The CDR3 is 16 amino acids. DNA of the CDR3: TGCAGTGCTAGAGACCTTAGCGGGGGGGGATACATTGAGCAGTTCTTC. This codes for CSARDLSGGGYIEQFF.

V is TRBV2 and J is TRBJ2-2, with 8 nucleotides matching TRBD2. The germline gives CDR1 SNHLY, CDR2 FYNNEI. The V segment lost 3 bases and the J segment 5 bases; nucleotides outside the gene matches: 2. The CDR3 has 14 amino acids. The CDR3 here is CASSDLAGTGELFF. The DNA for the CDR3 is TGTGCCAGCAGTGACCTAGCGGGTACCGGGGAGCTGTTTTTT. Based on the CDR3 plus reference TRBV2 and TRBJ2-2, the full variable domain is EPEVTQTPSHQVTQMGQEVILRCVPISNHLYFYWYRQILGQKVEFLVSFYNNEISEKSEIFDDQFSVERPDGSNFTLKIRSTKLEDSAMYFCASSDLAGTGELFFGEGSRLTVL.

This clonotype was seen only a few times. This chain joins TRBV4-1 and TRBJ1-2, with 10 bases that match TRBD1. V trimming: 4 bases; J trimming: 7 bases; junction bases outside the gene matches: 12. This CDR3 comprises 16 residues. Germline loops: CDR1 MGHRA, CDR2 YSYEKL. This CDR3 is CASSLRLGQGILGYTF. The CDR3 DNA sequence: TGCGCCAGCAGCCTCCGCTTGGGACAGGGGATCCTTGGCTACACCTTC.

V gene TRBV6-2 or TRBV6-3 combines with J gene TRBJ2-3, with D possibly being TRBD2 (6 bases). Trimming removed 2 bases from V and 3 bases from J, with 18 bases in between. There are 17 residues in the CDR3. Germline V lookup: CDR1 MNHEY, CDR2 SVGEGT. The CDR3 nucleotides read TGTGCCAGCAGTTACCATCTTGGAGGGGCGCGAACAGATACGCAGTATTTT. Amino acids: CASSYHLGGARTDTQYF.

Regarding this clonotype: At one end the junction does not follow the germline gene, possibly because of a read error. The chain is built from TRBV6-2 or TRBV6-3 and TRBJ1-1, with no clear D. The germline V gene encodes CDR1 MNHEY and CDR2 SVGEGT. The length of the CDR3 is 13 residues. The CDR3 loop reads CASSPVQNTEAFF. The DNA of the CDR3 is TGTGCCAGCAGTCCCGTTCAGAACACCGAAGCTTTCTTT.

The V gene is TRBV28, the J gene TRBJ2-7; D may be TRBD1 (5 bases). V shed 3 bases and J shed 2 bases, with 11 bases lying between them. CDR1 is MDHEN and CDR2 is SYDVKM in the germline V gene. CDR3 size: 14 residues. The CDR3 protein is CASSFPDTTYEQYF. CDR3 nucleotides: TGTGCCAGCAGTTTTCCGGACACCACCTACGAGCAGTACTTC.

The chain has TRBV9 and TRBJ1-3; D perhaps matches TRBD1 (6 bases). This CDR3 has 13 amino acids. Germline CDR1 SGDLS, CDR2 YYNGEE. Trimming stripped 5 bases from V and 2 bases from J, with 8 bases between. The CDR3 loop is CASRRTAGNTIYF. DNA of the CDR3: TGTGCCAGCAGACGGACAGCTGGAAACACCATATATTTT.

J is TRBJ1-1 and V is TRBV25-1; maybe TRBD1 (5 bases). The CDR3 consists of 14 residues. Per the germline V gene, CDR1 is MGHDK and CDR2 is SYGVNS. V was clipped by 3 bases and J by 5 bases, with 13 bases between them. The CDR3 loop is CASSEVGVRTEAFF. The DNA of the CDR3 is TGTGCCAGCAGTGAGGTGGGGGTCAGAACTGAAGCTTTCTTT.

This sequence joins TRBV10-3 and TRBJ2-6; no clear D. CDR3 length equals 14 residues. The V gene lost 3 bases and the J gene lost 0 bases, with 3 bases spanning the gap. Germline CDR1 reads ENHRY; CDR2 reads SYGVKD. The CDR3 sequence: CAISERSGANVLTF. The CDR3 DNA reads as TGTGCCATCAGTGAACGCTCTGGGGCCAACGTCCTGACTTTC.

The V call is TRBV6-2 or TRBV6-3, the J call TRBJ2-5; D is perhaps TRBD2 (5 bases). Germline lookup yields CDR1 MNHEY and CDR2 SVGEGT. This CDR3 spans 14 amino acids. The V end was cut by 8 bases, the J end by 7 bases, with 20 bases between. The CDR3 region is CASGRRPPEGTQYF. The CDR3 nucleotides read TGTGCCAGCGGAAGAAGACCCCCTGAGGGGACCCAGTACTTC.

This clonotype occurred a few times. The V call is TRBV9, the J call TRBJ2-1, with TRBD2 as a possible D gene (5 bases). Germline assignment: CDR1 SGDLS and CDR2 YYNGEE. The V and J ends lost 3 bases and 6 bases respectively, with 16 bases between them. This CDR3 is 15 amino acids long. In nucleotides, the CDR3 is TGTGCCAGCAGCGCAACCCGGGGAGAACTCAATGAGCAGTTCTTC. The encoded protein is CASSATRGELNEQFF.

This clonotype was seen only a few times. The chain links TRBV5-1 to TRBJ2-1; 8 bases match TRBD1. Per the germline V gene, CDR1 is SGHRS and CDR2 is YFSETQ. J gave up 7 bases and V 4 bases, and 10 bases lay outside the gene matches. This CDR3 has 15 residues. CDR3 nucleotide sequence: TGCGCCAGCAGCGCTGGGGACAGGCCCGGGAATGAGCAGTTCTTC. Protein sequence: CASSAGDRPGNEQFF. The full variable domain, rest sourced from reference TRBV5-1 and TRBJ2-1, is KAGVTQTPRYLIKTRGQQVTLSCSPISGHRSVSWYQQTPGQGLQFLFEYFSETQRNKGNFPGRFSGRQFSNSRSEMNVSTLELGDSALYLCASSAGDRPGNEQFFGPGTRLTVL.

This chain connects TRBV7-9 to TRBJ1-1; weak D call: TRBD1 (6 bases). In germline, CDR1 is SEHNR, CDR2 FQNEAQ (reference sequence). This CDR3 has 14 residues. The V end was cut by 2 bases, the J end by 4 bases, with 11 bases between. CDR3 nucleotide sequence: TGTGCCAGCAGCTTACGGGGGACATTCACTGAAGCTTTCTTT. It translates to CASSLRGTFTEAFF.

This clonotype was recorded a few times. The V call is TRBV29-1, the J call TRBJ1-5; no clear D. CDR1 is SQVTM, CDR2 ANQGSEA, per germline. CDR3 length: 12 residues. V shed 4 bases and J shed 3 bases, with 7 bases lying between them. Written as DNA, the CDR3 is TGCAGCGTTGGGCAAGACAATCAGCCCCAGCATTTT. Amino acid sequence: CSVGQDNQPQHF. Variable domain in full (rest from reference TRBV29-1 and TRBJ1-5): SAVISQKPSRDICQRGTSLTIQCQVDSQVTMMFWYRQQPGQSLTLIATANQGSEATYESGFVIDKFPISRPNLTFSTLTVSNMSPEDSSIYLCSVGQDNQPQHFGDGTRLSIL.